These T cell receptor beta chains were read from a single sample in a study of T cells expressing NK-cell markers. TCRdb reprocessed the 5' RACE reads and reports one entry per CDR3 protein, with no DNA. This sample's table reports a few hundred thousand distinct CDR3 sequences. Sequencing was performed on blood T cells: a sorted CD56 or NKG2C T cell subset, CD4+ or CD8+ T cells, or bulk PBMC T cells (not recorded which). These receptors all come from a man aged 18-75 years in good health. CDR3s include the opening cysteine and the closing phenylalanine or tryptophan. Fields, in order: V gene, J gene, CDR3 protein.

>TRBV29-1|TRBJ2-1
CSVRAPGTLYNEQFF
>TRBV5-5|TRBJ2-5
CASSLRGDRAGVETQYF
>TRBV18|TRBJ2-7
CASSPRGMASYEQYF
>TRBV20-1|TRBJ2-1
CSARIVFHNEQFF
>TRBV12-3/TRBV12-4|TRBJ2-4
CASSLAGVSLAKNIQYF
>TRBV5-1|TRBJ1-1
CASSLGWGRNTEAFF
>TRBV21-1|TRBJ2-5
CASTTKGTGLETQYF
>TRBV11-2|TRBJ1-3
CASSQPRGATSSGNTIYF
>TRBV21-1|TRBJ1-1
CASSKVGTGPLTEAFF
>TRBV6-1|TRBJ2-4
CASSQTRQGDKNIQYF
>TRBV4-2|TRBJ2-5
CASSDPQRRGGETQYF
>TRBV27|TRBJ2-3
CASSLWLLAGGRTDTQYF
>TRBV6-1|TRBJ1-2
CASSEGTRRANYGYTF
>TRBV5-6|TRBJ2-5
CASSSKLSGTQYF
>TRBV12-3/TRBV12-4|TRBJ2-1
CASSPPWSLNPHEQFF
>TRBV5-6|TRBJ2-7
CASSLIGQITYEQYF
>TRBV7-9|TRBJ2-7
CASSLAQGTGATHEQYF
>TRBV10-3|TRBJ2-7
CAISEPSRWGKYEQYF
>TRBV20-1|TRBJ1-6
CSARSRGNAAPLHF
>TRBV25-1|TRBJ2-2
CASSTRQGQGGELFF
>TRBV11-2|TRBJ2-5
CASSLQRGVGETQYF
>TRBV5-1|TRBJ2-6
CASSLDGAITGWGANVLTF
>TRBV4-2|TRBJ1-4
CASSPSNFLGREKLFF
>TRBV20-1|TRBJ2-7
CSARPNRGRYEQYF
>TRBV12-5|TRBJ1-2
CASGSYLHYGYTF
>TRBV9|TRBJ2-7
CASSTGLAGYTVQYF
>TRBV6-5|TRBJ2-7
CASSYGGRSYEQYF
>TRBV5-1|TRBJ2-7
CASSSRDRGYEQYF
>TRBV12-3/TRBV12-4|TRBJ2-1
CASSFGLAGGPEYNEQFF
>TRBV5-1|TRBJ1-3
CASTTTPQGTTGNTIYF
>TRBV20-1|TRBJ1-2
CSARLTGTEHGYTF
>TRBV9|TRBJ1-2
CASRQQGWDGYTF
>TRBV30|TRBJ1-5
CAWSVTIENQPQHF
>TRBV20-1|TRBJ2-1
CSARRFASGLYNEQFF
>TRBV2|TRBJ2-2
CASRGNTGELFF